One TCR beta chain is described in this entry. The sample is drawn from a study of T cells in Graves' hyperthyroidism and ophthalmopathy. V shed 4 bases and J shed 2 bases, with 13 bases lying between them. The germline gives CDR1 SGHKS, CDR2 YYEKEE (reference sequence). The CDR3 sequence is 14 residues long. Template material for amplifying TCR beta CDR3 regions consisted of RNA transcripts. Carried out on the TCR CDR3, a first-round RT-PCR used the HTBI primer set. MiXCR was run by TCRdb on the multiplex PCR reads, yielding one entry per CDR3 protein. The top ten clones hold around 7.9% of a sample with under 350,000 distinct CDR3 sequences, roughly 14% of them seen once.

The V gene is TRBV5-5, the J gene TRBJ2-7; D gene uncertain. The sequenced material came from blood. This clonotype was sampled from a woman in her twenties or thirties with Graves' hyperthyroidism that later progressed to Graves' ophthalmopathy. CDR3 bases: TGTGCCAGCAGCATCGCCATCTCTACCTACGAGCAGTACTTC. Translated: CASSIAISTYEQYF.